A single sample gave rise to the 21 T cell receptor beta chains below, sequenced in a study of naive and memory T cell subsets. Amplification of ligated cDNA took four PCR rounds with SP2 and nested alpha and beta constant primers. Each CDR3 protein is one row after TCRdb ran MiXCR on the 5' RACE reads. The table shows about 62,000 distinct CDR3 sequences, with 8% occurring only once. The library had UMIs added by 3' ligation of an oligonucleotide to TCR cDNA. These receptors all come from a female donor in good health.

This clonotype was seen more than once but under ten times. The chain employs TRBV6-5 and TRBJ1-1; D call uncertain. The V gene lost 3 bases and the J gene lost 7 bases, with 18 bases spanning the gap. CDR1 and CDR2 from the germline V gene are MNHEY and SVGAGI. The CDR3 extends over 15 amino acids. The CDR3 DNA is TGTGCCAGCAGTTATGGTCTTCACGTTGGGAGTGAAGCTTTCTTT. This codes for CASSYGLHVGSEAFF.

This clonotype showed up many times. The V gene is TRBV20-1, the J gene TRBJ2-3, with D possibly TRBD2 on 6 matching bases. CDR3 length: 15 amino acids. Trimming shortened V by 2 bases and J by 1 base, and 13 bases separated the two germline ends. Looked up from germline, CDR1 is DFQATT and CDR2 is SNEGSKA (reference sequence). CDR3 sequence: CSARPGLSGTDTQYF. In DNA, the CDR3 is TGCAGTGCTAGACCGGGACTTTCCGGCACAGATACGCAGTATTTT.

This clonotype has more than one count but fewer than ten. The gene calls are TRBV7-9 and TRBJ1-1, with D perhaps matching TRBD1 (5 bases). Germline lookup yields CDR1 SEHNR and CDR2 FQNEAQ (reference sequence). CDR3 length equals 14 residues. Between the trimmed V and J ends, which lost 5 bases and 4 bases, there was a span of 14 bases. This CDR3 is CASSRDGSSTEAFF. The CDR3 DNA reads as TGTGCCAGCAGCCGGGACGGGTCGAGCACTGAAGCTTTCTTT.

This clonotype was seen at least ten times. The chain recombines TRBV6-5 with TRBJ2-5; no reliable D call. This CDR3 comprises 13 residues. V was clipped by 5 bases and J by 2 bases, with 9 bases between them. CDR1 is MNHEY, CDR2 SVGAGI, per germline. CDR3 sequence reads: CASSRTVQETQYF. The CDR3 DNA sequence: TGTGCCAGCAGTCGGACGGTACAAGAGACCCAGTACTTC.

This clonotype turned up a few times. V gene TRBV18 combines with J gene TRBJ1-5, with D perhaps TRBD1 (6 bases). Germline assignment: CDR1 KGHSH and CDR2 LQKENI. The CDR3 covers 16 residues. V was pared by 1 base and J by 0 bases, with 10 bases between. CDR3 sequence: CASSPRQANSNQPQHF. The CDR3 nucleotides read TGTGCCAGCTCACCACGACAGGCTAATAGCAATCAGCCCCAGCATTTT.

The chain combines TRBV29-1 with TRBJ2-1; 9 bases are a match to TRBD2. The CDR3 runs 15 residues. From germline, CDR1 is SQVTM and CDR2 ANQGSEA. With 7 bases clipped from V and 8 bases from J, the junction kept 15 bases outside the gene matches. CDR3 coding DNA: TGCAGCGACACCCCAGGCGGGAGGGCTGGGGATGAGCAGTTCTTC. Its translation: CSDTPGGRAGDEQFF.

V is TRBV9 and J is TRBJ2-5; a weak D match, TRBD2 (5 bases). The CDR3 has 15 residues. V gave up 4 bases and J gave up 5 bases, with 18 bases separating them. In germline, CDR1 is SGDLS, CDR2 YYNGEE. The CDR3 protein is CASSLRAGVRETQYF. CDR3 sequence (DNA): TGTGCCAGCAGCTTAAGGGCGGGTGTGCGGGAGACCCAGTACTTC.

This clonotype appeared a few times. The V gene is TRBV9, the J gene TRBJ2-1, with 9 bases lining up with TRBD2. Germline-derived CDR1 and CDR2 are SGDLS and YYNGEE. CDR3 length equals 15 residues. J gave up 7 bases and V 0 bases, and 5 bases lay outside the gene matches. The CDR3 region has the DNA TGTGCCAGCAGCGTAGGCGGGAGGGCCGGTAATGAGCAGTTCTTC. Amino acids: CASSVGGRAGNEQFF.

This clonotype was counted between two and nine times. The chain recombines TRBV12-3 or TRBV12-4 with TRBJ1-1; TRBD1 is a possible D gene (6 bases). This CDR3 contains 13 residues. V was pared by 6 bases and J by 2 bases, with 10 bases between. The CDR3 DNA reads as TGTGCCAGCAGGAGGACAGACAACACTGAAGCTTTCTTT. Translated, it gives CASRRTDNTEAFF.

In this sample, this clonotype turned up many times. The V gene is TRBV28, the J gene TRBJ2-2; 7 bases fit TRBD1. After removal of 5 bases from V and 8 bases from J, the junction contained 11 bases not matched to a gene. The CDR3 has 15 amino acids. The germline V gene has CDR1 MDHEN and CDR2 SYDVKM. The CDR3 here is CASSLTGLTTGELFF. The DNA for the CDR3 is TGTGCCAGCAGTCTGACAGGGTTAACGACGGGGGAGCTGTTTTTT.

The chain is built from TRBV11-2 and TRBJ2-7, with 11 positions matching TRBD2. The CDR3 is 15 amino acids. Unmatched junction bases numbered 10, after V lost 5 bases and J lost 7 bases. In germline, CDR1 is SGHAT, CDR2 FQNNGV. The CDR3 coding sequence is TGTGCCAGCAGCCCCCCACTAGCGGGAGTAAAAGAGCAGTACTTC. Encoded protein: CASSPPLAGVKEQYF.

V usage is TRBV15 and J usage is TRBJ1-1; D ambiguous. CDR1 is LNHNV and CDR2 is YYDKDF in the germline V gene (reference sequence). CDR3 length: 13 amino acids. V lost 1 base and J lost 3, with 6 bases in between. The CDR3 loop reads CATSRVLYTEAFF. In DNA form, the CDR3 reads TGTGCCACCAGCAGAGTTTTATACACTGAAGCTTTCTTT.

This clonotype has just a few counts. V and J are TRBV6-6 and TRBJ2-1; D unresolved. CDR1 is MNHNY, CDR2 SVGAGI, per germline (reference sequence). The CDR3 loop spans 12 amino acids. V lost 3 bases and J lost 8, with 8 bases in between. In DNA form, the CDR3 reads TGTGCCAGCAGTTATCAGGTCGATGAGCAGTTCTTC. This encodes CASSYQVDEQFF.

A few counts support this clonotype. The chain recombines TRBV5-4 with TRBJ2-3, with 8 bases matching TRBD2. After removal of 1 base from V and 4 bases from J, the junction contained 8 bases not matched to a gene. The CDR3 sequence is 16 residues long. Germline CDR1 and CDR2: SGHNT and YYREEE (reference sequence). Here the CDR3 DNA reads TGTGCCAGCAGCTTGAGGGTTAGCGGGATAGCAGATACGCAGTATTTT. Translating gives CASSLRVSGIADTQYF.

The chain has TRBV6-5 and TRBJ2-3; D perhaps matches TRBD2 (6 bases). V was pared by 7 bases and J by 2 bases, with 19 bases between. This CDR3 spans 16 amino acids. The germline V gene has CDR1 MNHEY and CDR2 SVGAGI. CDR3 protein: CASTERADRPTDTQYF. The CDR3, as DNA: TGTGCCAGCACCGAGCGGGCGGATCGACCCACAGATACGCAGTATTTT.

The V and J genes are TRBV30 and TRBJ1-3, with D unresolved. The V end lost 2 bases, the J end lost 4 bases, and 3 bases lay between the germline ends. Germline CDR1 and CDR2: GTSNPN and SVGIG (reference sequence). There are 11 residues in the CDR3. This CDR3 reads CAWSQGNTIYF. CDR3 DNA: TGTGCCTGGAGTCAGGGAAACACCATATATTTT. The full variable domain, completed using reference TRBV30 and TRBJ1-3, is SQTIHQWPATLVQPVGSPLSLECTVEGTSNPNLYWYRQAAGRGLQLLFYSVGIGQISSEVPQNLSASRPQDRQFILSSKKLLLSDSGFYLCAWSQGNTIYFGEGSWLTVV.

This rearrangement joins TRBV7-3 to TRBJ2-1; 8 bases match TRBD2. Germline V lookup: CDR1 SGHTA, CDR2 FQGTGA. The length of the CDR3 is 15 residues. With V trimmed by 5 bases and J by 0 bases, 3 bases remained unmatched. The CDR3 region is CASSGSGGSYNEQFF. In DNA, the CDR3 is TGTGCCAGCAGCGGAAGCGGGGGCTCCTACAATGAGCAGTTCTTC.

V usage is TRBV9 and J usage is TRBJ1-1, with D uncertain. Per germline, CDR1 SGDLS and CDR2 YYNGEE. The CDR3 length is 17 residues. The V and J ends lost 4 bases and 1 base respectively, with 20 bases between them. Here the CDR3 reads CASSSCCVGRGNTEAFF. The CDR3 DNA is TGTGCCAGCAGCTCCTGTTGTGTGGGAAGAGGGAACACTGAAGCTTTCTTT. Looking up the rest from reference TRBV9 and TRBJ1-1 gives the full variable domain: DSGVTQTPKHLITATGQRVTLRCSPRSGDLSVYWYQQSLDQGLQFLIQYYNGEERAKGNILERFSAQQFPDLHSELNLSSLELGDSALYFCASSSCCVGRGNTEAFFGQGTRLTVV.

This clonotype has only a few counts. This rearrangement joins TRBV3-1 to TRBJ2-3, with 9 positions matching TRBD2. V lost 1 base, J lost 1 base, and 15 bases stayed unmatched. The CDR3 length is 20 residues. The germline V gene has CDR1 LGHDT and CDR2 YNNKEL (reference sequence). In DNA, the CDR3 is TGTGCCAGCAGCCAAGGATTGCTAGCGGGACACGGCGGGGGCACAGATACGCAGTATTTT. Translation: CASSQGLLAGHGGGTDTQYF.

This clonotype was observed a few times. The gene calls are TRBV6-1 and TRBJ1-5; 7 bases match TRBD1. Germline assignment: CDR1 MNHNS and CDR2 SASEGT. V dropped 7 bases and J dropped 3; count of bases not matched to a gene: 9. The CDR3 spans 15 residues. The CDR3 coding sequence is TGTGCCAGCATTCGAGGAGACAGGGACAATCAGCCCCAGCATTTT. The encoded protein is CASIRGDRDNQPQHF.

Ten or more counts support this clonotype. This rearrangement joins TRBV7-2 to TRBJ2-5; 14 bases align to TRBD2. From germline, CDR1 is SGHTA and CDR2 FQGNSA. The V gene end was trimmed by 5 bases and the J gene end by 5 bases; junction bases not matched to a gene: 4. The CDR3 consists of 15 residues. The DNA for the CDR3 is TGTGCCAGCAGCCCGGGACTAGCGGGAGATGAGACCCAGTACTTC. The encoded protein is CASSPGLAGDETQYF.